Listed here is a single T cell receptor beta chain. This specimen comes from a study of T cells in localized non-small cell lung cancer. The protocol was immunoSEQ multiplex PCR, while the TCRdb copy is restricted to in-frame clones and leaves out a portion. This table holds 30,000 to 35,000 clones, around nine tenths found once. The CDR3 sequence is 16 residues long. The germline V gene has CDR1 LGHNA and CDR2 YNFKEQ. The J segment lost 6 bases and the V segment lost 0 bases, leaving 7 bases of the junction unmatched. The rearrangement links TRBV4-2 to TRBJ2-3, with TRBD2 matching over 9 bases. The sequenced sample was peripheral blood, obtained before any cancer treatment. The source is a woman aged 35 to 75 with stage I lung adenocarcinoma. The DNA of the CDR3 is TGTGCCAGCAGCCAAGAAAATAGCGGGGGCGGGGATACGCAGTATTTT. Its translation is CASSQENSGGGDTQYF.